The rows below give T cell receptor beta chains drawn from one sample of a study of blood T cell repertoires in COVID-19. Generated by immunoSEQ multiplex PCR, the TCRdb table keeps only in-frame clones and is missing some. This table has some 91,000 clones, around 80% appearing once. The sample comprised peripheral blood. The receptors derive from a man between 70 and 80 years old with acute or convalescent COVID-19. The CDR3 runs from the conserved cysteine through the conserved F or W. Fields, in order: clone size, J gene, D gene, V gene, CDR3 protein, CDR3 DNA. D genes are given only for firm matches. Size values are once, few and many counts, or a class for expanded clones, and some rows have none.

clone size: .
J gene: TRBJ2-1
D gene: .
V gene: TRBV25-1
CDR3 protein: CASSGTGRLSNEQFF
CDR3 DNA: TGTGCCAGCAGTGGCACAGGGCGTTTAAGCAATGAGCAGTTCTTC

clone size: once
J gene: TRBJ1-2
D gene: .
V gene: TRBV7-3
CDR3 protein: CASSLSGGYLGYTF
CDR3 DNA: TGTGCCAGCAGCTTAAGCGGCGGGTATTTGGGCTACACCTTC

clone size: .
J gene: TRBJ1-4
D gene: .
V gene: TRBV14
CDR3 protein: CASSQELTEANEKLFF
CDR3 DNA: TGTGCCAGCAGCCAAGAGCTGACAGAAGCTAATGAAAAACTGTTTTTT

clone size: few
J gene: TRBJ2-1
D gene: TRBD2
V gene: TRBV5-1
CDR3 protein: CASSLNWRGSSSYNEQFF
CDR3 DNA: TGCGCCAGCAGCTTAAACTGGCGGGGGTCCAGCTCCTACAATGAGCAGTTCTTC

clone size: .
J gene: TRBJ1-1
D gene: .
V gene: TRBV2
CDR3 protein: CASSRQFSGTEAFF
CDR3 DNA: TGTGCCAGCAGTCGACAGTTTTCGGGCACTGAAGCTTTCTTT

clone size: .
J gene: TRBJ2-2
D gene: TRBD2
V gene: TRBV15
CDR3 protein: CATSRSSGLDIGTGELFF
CDR3 DNA: TGTGCCACCAGCAGGTCTTCGGGACTAGATATAGGCACCGGGGAGCTGTTTTTT

clone size: few
J gene: TRBJ1-1
D gene: TRBD1
V gene: TRBV5-1
CDR3 protein: CASSVYLFQGARNTEAFF
CDR3 DNA: TGCGCCAGCAGCGTCTACCTTTTTCAGGGGGCAAGGAACACTGAAGCTTTCTTT

clone size: .
J gene: TRBJ1-1
D gene: .
V gene: TRBV19
CDR3 protein: CASSIRLTGEAFF
CDR3 DNA: TGTGCCAGTAGTATACGACTGACGGGTGAAGCTTTCTTT

clone size: .
J gene: TRBJ2-5
D gene: TRBD1
V gene: TRBV29-1
CDR3 protein: CSVDKQGAGETQYF
CDR3 DNA: TGCAGCGTTGATAAGCAGGGGGCTGGGGAGACCCAGTACTTC

clone size: .
J gene: TRBJ2-1
D gene: TRBD2
V gene: TRBV18
CDR3 protein: CASSPVAGAYNEQFF
CDR3 DNA: TGTGCCAGCTCACCAGTAGCGGGGGCCTACAATGAGCAGTTCTTC

clone size: .
J gene: TRBJ2-5
D gene: .
V gene: TRBV9
CDR3 protein: CASSPIGGVKETQYF
CDR3 DNA: TGTGCCAGCAGCCCTATAGGAGGGGTCAAAGAGACCCAGTACTTC

clone size: .
J gene: TRBJ2-7
D gene: .
V gene: TRBV20-1
CDR3 protein: CSASPSNRDRYEQYF
CDR3 DNA: TGCAGTGCTAGTCCATCCAACAGGGACCGGTACGAGCAGTACTTC

clone size: .
J gene: TRBJ2-1
D gene: TRBD2
V gene: TRBV15
CDR3 protein: CAISGSTYNEQFF
CDR3 DNA: TGTGCCATCAGCGGGAGTACCTACAATGAGCAGTTCTTC

clone size: .
J gene: TRBJ2-7
D gene: .
V gene: TRBV20-1
CDR3 protein: CSASYRDFRAYEQYF
CDR3 DNA: TGCAGTGCTAGTTATAGGGACTTCCGTGCCTACGAGCAGTACTTC

clone size: .
J gene: TRBJ1-5
D gene: TRBD1
V gene: TRBV24-1
CDR3 protein: CATSEARGQGQPQHF
CDR3 DNA: TGTGCCACCAGTGAGGCCAGGGGGCAGGGTCAGCCCCAGCATTTT

clone size: .
J gene: TRBJ2-5
D gene: TRBD2
V gene: TRBV6-5
CDR3 protein: CASLRSGGYETQYF
CDR3 DNA: TGTGCCAGTTTGCGTAGCGGGGGTTACGAGACCCAGTACTTC

clone size: .
J gene: TRBJ1-4
D gene: .
V gene: TRBV4-1
CDR3 protein: CASSQQVDEKLFF
CDR3 DNA: TGCGCCAGCAGCCAACAGGTGGATGAAAAACTGTTTTTT

clone size: .
J gene: TRBJ1-5
D gene: TRBD1
V gene: TRBV5-6
CDR3 protein: CASSAGTGDTQPQHF
CDR3 DNA: TGTGCCAGCAGCGCGGGGACAGGGGATACTCAGCCCCAGCATTTT

clone size: .
J gene: TRBJ1-5
D gene: .
V gene: TRBV6-6
CDR3 protein: CASSQRTVDSNQPQHF
CDR3 DNA: TGTGCCAGCAGCCAGAGGACAGTAGATAGCAATCAGCCCCAGCATTTT

clone size: .
J gene: TRBJ1-2
D gene: TRBD1
V gene: TRBV7-2
CDR3 protein: CASSSDRGGYTF
CDR3 DNA: TGTGCCAGCAGCTCGGACAGGGGCGGCTACACCTTC

clone size: once
J gene: TRBJ1-2
D gene: .
V gene: TRBV27
CDR3 protein: CASSFARGYGYTF
CDR3 DNA: TGTGCCAGCAGTTTTGCCCGAGGCTATGGCTACACCTTC

clone size: .
J gene: TRBJ1-2
D gene: .
V gene: TRBV12-3/TRBV12-4
CDR3 protein: CASSLQGKGYTF
CDR3 DNA: TGTGCCAGCAGCCTACAGGGTAAAGGCTACACCTTC

clone size: .
J gene: TRBJ2-3
D gene: .
V gene: TRBV10-3
CDR3 protein: CAISEVTRTDTQYF
CDR3 DNA: TGTGCCATCAGTGAGGTTACTCGCACAGATACGCAGTATTTT

clone size: .
J gene: TRBJ1-2
D gene: .
V gene: TRBV28
CDR3 protein: CASSPGGDSYGYTF
CDR3 DNA: TGTGCCAGCAGCCCCGGGGGAGATAGCTATGGCTACACCTTC

clone size: few
J gene: TRBJ2-3
D gene: .
V gene: TRBV28
CDR3 protein: CASSNDWFTDTDTQYF
CDR3 DNA: TGTGCCAGCAGCAATGACTGGTTTACCGACACAGATACGCAGTATTTT

clone size: .
J gene: TRBJ2-1
D gene: .
V gene: TRBV12-3/TRBV12-4
CDR3 protein: CASSTRGADEQFF
CDR3 DNA: TGTGCCAGCTCGACTAGAGGGGCGGATGAGCAGTTCTTC

clone size: .
J gene: TRBJ2-1
D gene: .
V gene: TRBV6-1
CDR3 protein: CASSEVNKQFF
CDR3 DNA: TGTGCCAGCAGTGAAGTGAACAAGCAGTTCTTC